One and the same sample provided the 15 T cell receptor beta chains below, sequenced in a study of cytomegalovirus exposure and HLA in healthy donors. The method was immunoSEQ multiplex PCR; TCRdb's version includes in-frame clones alone and lacks a portion of them. The table shows 150,000 to 200,000 clones, with around nine tenths occurring only once. Input material: PBMCs. Receptor source: a young man in good health and CMV-seropositive.

V gene TRBV9 combines with J gene TRBJ2-7; 7 bases match TRBD2. Trimming removed 0 bases from V and 6 bases from J; junction bases left unmatched: 9. The V gene's germline CDR1 is SGDLS and CDR2 YYNGEE. This CDR3 comprises 15 residues. The chain's CDR3 is CASSVDGRRLSEQYF. In nucleotides, the CDR3 is TGTGCCAGCAGCGTAGACGGGAGGAGGCTCAGCGAGCAGTACTTC.

This chain uses TRBV5-1 with TRBJ1-2, with 10 positions matching TRBD1. Germline V gene data show CDR1 as SGHRS and CDR2 as YFSETQ. After removal of 4 bases from V and 2 bases from J, the junction contained 8 bases not matched to a gene. This CDR3 has 16 residues. CDR3 sequence reads: CASSTPRQGANYGYTF. The CDR3 DNA reads TGCGCCAGCAGCACGCCCCGACAGGGGGCCAACTATGGCTACACCTTC.

This chain uses TRBV10-2 with TRBJ2-7, with 7 bases lining up with TRBD1. This CDR3 spans 14 amino acids. Losses at the gene ends were 6 bases for V and 5 bases for J; bases not matched to a gene: 10. The V gene's germline CDR1 is WSHSY and CDR2 SAAADI. Here the CDR3 DNA reads TGCGCCAGCAGGGAACCGGGACAGTTAAACGAGCAGTACTTC. It specifies CASREPGQLNEQYF.

The chain has TRBV7-9 and TRBJ2-7; no definite D call. Germline V gene sequence: CDR1 SEHNR, CDR2 FQNEAQ (reference sequence). Trimming pared 5 bases from V and 4 bases from J, leaving 12 bases between. The CDR3 extends over 13 amino acids. The CDR3 protein is CASSPLMGYEQYF. The CDR3 region has the DNA TGTGCCAGCAGCCCCCTAATGGGTTACGAGCAGTACTTC.

The chain joins TRBV6-1 to TRBJ1-1, with 8 bases matching TRBD1. The CDR3 has 12 amino acids. The ends lost 10 bases at V and 3 bases at J; junction bases unmatched: 4. Looked up from germline, CDR1 is MNHNS and CDR2 is SASEGT. The CDR3: CATTGGDTEAFF. The CDR3 DNA reads TGTGCCACAACAGGGGGGGACACTGAAGCTTTCTTT.

V is TRBV11-2 and J is TRBJ1-2; D gene unclear. The V end lost 5 bases, the J end lost 8 bases, and 15 bases lay between the germline ends. The CDR3 is 13 residues long. Germline V gene data show CDR1 as SGHAT and CDR2 as FQNNGV. CDR3 bases: TGTGCCAGCAGCGTTGACCCCTCAGGCGGCTACACCTTC. The encoded protein is CASSVDPSGGYTF.

The CDR3 is CASSDRPGGGPSTDTQYF. The CDR3 region has the DNA TGTGCCAGCAGTGATCGACCGGGAGGGGGTCCCAGCACAGATACGCAGTATTTT. The chain couples TRBV2 to TRBJ2-3, with 8 bases identical to TRBD2. The CDR3 has 18 residues. Looked up from germline, CDR1 is SNHLY and CDR2 is FYNNEI. Germline trimming cut 3 bases from V and 0 bases from J; bases unmatched to any gene: 11.

This chain links TRBV6-1 with TRBJ2-1, with D unclear. Germline V gives CDR1 MNHNS, CDR2 SASEGT. This CDR3 comprises 10 residues. Trimming cost V 11 bases and J 10 bases, with 12 bases left between them. The CDR3 region is CAVTPEEQFF. For the CDR3, the DNA is TGTGCCGTCACCCCCGAAGAGCAGTTCTTC.

V is TRBV11-3 and J is TRBJ2-1, with a possible D match to TRBD2 (6 bases). This CDR3 region has 15 residues. Looked up from germline, CDR1 is SGHNT and CDR2 is YENEEA. Trimming removed 5 bases at V and 4 bases at J, with 15 bases between. The CDR3 protein is CASSATPGLYNEQFF. In DNA form, the CDR3 reads TGTGCCAGCAGCGCGACGCCGGGACTTTACAATGAGCAGTTCTTC.

V usage is TRBV5-1 and J usage is TRBJ1-2; D is uncertain. The CDR3 has 13 amino acids. V lost 1 base to trimming and J lost 2 bases, with 6 bases between them. The germline V gene has CDR1 SGHRS and CDR2 YFSETQ. CDR3 in DNA: TGCGCCAGCAGCTTGAACTCCAACTATGGCTACACCTTC. Protein product: CASSLNSNYGYTF.

The chain couples TRBV7-9 to TRBJ2-7, with D uncertain. Trimming removed 5 bases from V and 2 bases from J, with 10 bases in between. This CDR3 is 13 amino acids long. Germline CDR1 and CDR2: SEHNR and FQNEAQ (reference sequence). The CDR3 DNA sequence: TGTGCCAGCAGCATTTATACAGCCTACGAGCAGTACTTC. It codes for CASSIYTAYEQYF.

The genes are TRBV30 and TRBJ2-3; 8 bases align to TRBD2. With V trimmed by 4 bases and J by 2 bases, 11 bases remained unmatched. The CDR3 covers 16 residues. Germline CDR1 GTSNPN, CDR2 SVGIG (reference sequence). The CDR3 DNA sequence: TGTGCCTGGAACGGACTAGCCCCTACCTCCACAGATACGCAGTATTTT. Translation gives CAWNGLAPTSTDTQYF.

V gene TRBV5-4 combines with J gene TRBJ2-5; D possibly matches TRBD1 or TRBD2 (5 bases each). V was trimmed by 0 bases and J by 2 bases, leaving 8 bases between them. This CDR3 spans 14 amino acids. Germline CDR1 and CDR2: SGHNT and YYREEE (reference sequence). As DNA, the CDR3 is TGTGCCAGCAGCTTGGGGTGGGGGCAAGAGACCCAGTACTTC. The encoded protein is CASSLGWGQETQYF. Supplemented by reference TRBV5-4 and TRBJ2-5, the full variable domain reads ETGVTQSPTHLIKTRGQQVTLRCSSQSGHNTVSWYQQALGQGPQFIFQYYREEENGRGNFPPRFSGLQFPNYSSELNVNALELDDSALYLCASSLGWGQETQYFGPGTRLLVL.

The chain employs TRBV5-1 and TRBJ1-6, with D maybe TRBD1 (5 bases). Germline values: CDR1 SGHRS, CDR2 YFSETQ. V was pared by 4 bases and J by 14 bases, with 16 bases between. This CDR3 region has 13 residues. The CDR3 here is CASSPAGTPALHF. The CDR3 DNA reads as TGCGCCAGCAGCCCCGCCGGGACCCCGGCCCTCCACTTT.

V gene TRBV19 combines with J gene TRBJ1-2; D is unresolved. With 3 bases removed from V and 4 bases from J, the gap between germline ends came to 15 bases. The CDR3 covers 15 residues. The germline CDR1 and CDR2 sequences are LNHDA and SQIVND (reference sequence). CDR3 bases: TGTGCCAGTAGTATCTATGGGTTTCTGGCCTATGGCTACACCTTC. It yields the protein CASSIYGFLAYGYTF. Full variable domain (outside the CDR3, taken from reference TRBV19 and TRBJ1-2): DGGITQSPKYLFRKEGQNVTLSCEQNLNHDAMYWYRQDPGQGLRLIYYSQIVNDFQKGDIAEGYSVSREKKESFPLTVTSAQKNPTAFYLCASSIYGFLAYGYTFGSGTRLTVV.